Sequencing of this T cell receptor beta chain was carried out in a study of CD8 T cells in ankylosing spondylitis. Study conclusions and caveats: There was a TCR beta motif, made of several highly homologous variants, that appeared characteristic of ankylosing spondylitis blood.

TCRdb passed the 5' RACE reads through MiXCR, listing each CDR3 protein once. This table has 700,000 or so distinct CDR3 sequences, 19% appearing once. Trimming pared 7 bases from V and 0 bases from J, leaving 12 bases between. CDR1 is SQVTM and CDR2 is ANQGSEA in the germline V gene. The CDR3 runs 13 residues. This clonotype was seen at least ten times. The antigen remains unidentified. The chain carries TRBV29-1 and TRBJ1-1, with D hard to call. The TCR sequence derives from a male donor with ankylosing spondylitis. The sequencing input was blood, either unsorted or a sorted T cell fraction (not recorded which). CDR3: CSAGLGMNTEAFF. CDR3 DNA: TGCAGCGCTGGACTGGGAATGAACACTGAAGCTTTCTTT.